One sample yielded the 3 T cell receptor beta chains listed below, sequenced in a study of CD8+ T cells in alopecia areata (dated by TCRdb to between 2017 and 2018). Library construction relied on the immunoSEQ multiplex PCR assay. To provide template for TCR sequencing, every sample had RNA extracted and reverse transcribed into cDNA. Held by TCRdb, this immuneACCESS table contains in-frame sequences only and omits some clones. Under half of the omission traces to an unresolved V gene where checked; the cause of the rest is unknown. In this sample the table shows 210,000 or so clones, under 70% of which occur a single time. The ten most abundant clones make up around 1.2% of the sample. The sample's treatment or condition label is to be understood as: oral pan-JAK inhibitor, 5-10 mg twice daily. Specimen: CD4+ T cells sorted from blood, collected between weeks 43 and 45, from a patient treated with tofacitinib. All receptors come from a human donor with alopecia areata.

This clone was detected a few times. The chain is built from TRBV30 and TRBJ2-1, with 8 bases lining up with TRBD2. Germline V CDR1 and CDR2: GTSNPN, SVGIG (reference sequence). J lost 8 bases, V lost 1 base, and 13 bases had no gene match. The CDR3 sequence is 16 residues long. This chain's CDR3 is CAWSASFGGGTDEQFF. CDR3 bases: TGTGCCTGGAGTGCGTCATTTGGCGGGGGGACCGATGAGCAGTTCTTC.

The chain has TRBV5-1 and TRBJ2-6; TRBD1 aligns across 7 bases. The V gene's germline CDR1 is SGHRS and CDR2 YFSETQ. The CDR3 spans 19 residues. With V trimmed by 5 bases and J by 0 bases, 14 bases remained unmatched. The CDR3 spells CASRAVPGQRGSGANVLTF. The CDR3 DNA reads TGCGCCAGCAGGGCGGTTCCGGGACAGAGGGGCTCTGGGGCCAACGTCCTGACTTTC.

The gene calls are TRBV2 and TRBJ2-5; no clear D. The germline V gene encodes CDR1 SNHLY and CDR2 FYNNEI. The CDR3 spans 10 residues. The ends were cut back, 6 bases at V and 4 bases at J, with 3 bases in the middle. The CDR3 nucleotides read TGTGCCAGCAGACGAGAGACCCAGTACTTC. Amino acid sequence: CASRRETQYF.